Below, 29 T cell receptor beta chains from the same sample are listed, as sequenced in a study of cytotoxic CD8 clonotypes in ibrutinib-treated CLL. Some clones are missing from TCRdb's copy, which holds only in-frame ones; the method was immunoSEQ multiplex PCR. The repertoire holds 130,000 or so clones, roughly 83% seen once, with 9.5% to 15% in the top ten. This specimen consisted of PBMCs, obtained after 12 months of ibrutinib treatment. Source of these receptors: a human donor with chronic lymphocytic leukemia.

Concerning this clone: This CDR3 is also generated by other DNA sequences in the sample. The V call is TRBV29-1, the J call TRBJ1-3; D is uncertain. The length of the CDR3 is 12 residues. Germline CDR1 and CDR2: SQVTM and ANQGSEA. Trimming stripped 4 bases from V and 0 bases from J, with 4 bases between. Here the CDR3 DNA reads TGCAGCGTTGCAAGCTCTGGAAACACCATATATTTT. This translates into CSVASSGNTIYF.

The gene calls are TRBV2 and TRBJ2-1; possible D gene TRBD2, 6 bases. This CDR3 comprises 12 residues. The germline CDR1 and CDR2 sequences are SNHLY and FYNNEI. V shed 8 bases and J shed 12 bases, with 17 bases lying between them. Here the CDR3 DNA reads TGTGCCAGCCGGTCGGGACTCCTCCGGCAGTTCTTC. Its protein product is CASRSGLLRQFF.

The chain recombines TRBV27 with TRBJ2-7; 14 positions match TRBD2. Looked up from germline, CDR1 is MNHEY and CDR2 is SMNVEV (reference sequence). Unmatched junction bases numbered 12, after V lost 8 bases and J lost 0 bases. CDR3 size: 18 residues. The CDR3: CASSYIAGLAGVSYEQYF. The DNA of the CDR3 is TGTGCCAGCTCTTATATCGCGGGACTAGCGGGAGTCTCCTACGAGCAGTACTTC.

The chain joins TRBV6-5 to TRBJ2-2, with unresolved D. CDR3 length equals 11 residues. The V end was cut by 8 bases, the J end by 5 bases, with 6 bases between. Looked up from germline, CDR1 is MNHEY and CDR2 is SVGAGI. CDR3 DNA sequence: TGTGCCAGCGCGACAACCGGGGAGCTGTTTTTT. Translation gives CASATTGELFF.

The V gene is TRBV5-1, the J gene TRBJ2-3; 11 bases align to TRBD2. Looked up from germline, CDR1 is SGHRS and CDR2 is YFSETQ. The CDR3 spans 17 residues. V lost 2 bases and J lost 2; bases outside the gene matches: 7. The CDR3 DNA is TGCGCCAGCAGCTTCCCAAGACTAGCGGGAATCACAGATACGCAGTATTTT. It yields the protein CASSFPRLAGITDTQYF. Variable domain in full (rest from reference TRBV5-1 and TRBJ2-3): KAGVTQTPRYLIKTRGQQVTLSCSPISGHRSVSWYQQTPGQGLQFLFEYFSETQRNKGNFPGRFSGRQFSNSRSEMNVSTLELGDSALYLCASSFPRLAGITDTQYFGPGTRLTVL.

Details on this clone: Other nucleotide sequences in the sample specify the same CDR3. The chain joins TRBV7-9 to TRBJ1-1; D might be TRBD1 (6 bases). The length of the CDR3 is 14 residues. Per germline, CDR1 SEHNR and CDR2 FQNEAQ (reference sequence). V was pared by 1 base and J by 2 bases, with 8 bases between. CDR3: CASSLGGGNTEAFF. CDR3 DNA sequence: TGTGCCAGCAGCTTAGGAGGGGGTAACACTGAAGCTTTCTTT.

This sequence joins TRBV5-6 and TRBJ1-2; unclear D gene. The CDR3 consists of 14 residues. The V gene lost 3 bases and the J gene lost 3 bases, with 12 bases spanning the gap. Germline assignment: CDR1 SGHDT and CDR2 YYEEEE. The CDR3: CASSSLLAYYGYTF. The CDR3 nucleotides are TGTGCCAGCAGCTCCCTTTTAGCCTACTATGGCTACACCTTC.

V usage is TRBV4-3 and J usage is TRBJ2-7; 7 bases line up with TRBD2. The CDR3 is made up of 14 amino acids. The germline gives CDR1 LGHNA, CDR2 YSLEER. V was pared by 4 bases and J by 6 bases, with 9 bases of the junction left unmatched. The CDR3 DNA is TGCGCCAGCAGCCTTTTAACGGGAGGAGGCGAGCAGTACTTC. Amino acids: CASSLLTGGGEQYF.

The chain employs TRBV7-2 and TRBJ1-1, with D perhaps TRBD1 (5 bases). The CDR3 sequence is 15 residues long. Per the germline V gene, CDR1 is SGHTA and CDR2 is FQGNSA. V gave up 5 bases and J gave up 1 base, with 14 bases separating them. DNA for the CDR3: TGTGCCAGCAGCCCCCCGCGAGGGGAGAACACTGAAGCTTTCTTT. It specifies CASSPPRGENTEAFF.

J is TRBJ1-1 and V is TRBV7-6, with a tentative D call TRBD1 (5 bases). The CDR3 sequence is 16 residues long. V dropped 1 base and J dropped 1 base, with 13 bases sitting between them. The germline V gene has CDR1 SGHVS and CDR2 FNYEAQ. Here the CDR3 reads CASSLGIGATNTEAFF. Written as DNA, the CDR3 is TGTGCCAGCAGCTTAGGGATTGGGGCGACGAACACTGAAGCTTTCTTT.

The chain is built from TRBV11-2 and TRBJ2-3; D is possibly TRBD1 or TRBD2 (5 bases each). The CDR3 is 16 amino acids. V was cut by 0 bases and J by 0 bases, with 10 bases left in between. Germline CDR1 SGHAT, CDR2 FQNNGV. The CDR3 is CASSLEGVRSTDTQYF. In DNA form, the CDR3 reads TGTGCCAGCAGCTTAGAGGGGGTTCGGAGCACAGATACGCAGTATTTT.

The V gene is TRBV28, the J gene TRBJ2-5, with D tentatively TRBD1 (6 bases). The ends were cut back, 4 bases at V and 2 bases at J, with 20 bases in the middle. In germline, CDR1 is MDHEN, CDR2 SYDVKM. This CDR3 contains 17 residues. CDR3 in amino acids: CASSSGQLKTVQETQYF. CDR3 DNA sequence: TGTGCCAGCAGTTCCGGACAGCTAAAGACTGTTCAAGAGACCCAGTACTTC.

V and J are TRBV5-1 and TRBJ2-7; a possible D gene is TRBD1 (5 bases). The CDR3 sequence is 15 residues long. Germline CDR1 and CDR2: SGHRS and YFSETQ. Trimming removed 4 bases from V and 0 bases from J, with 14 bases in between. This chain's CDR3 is CASSADTLTSYEQYF. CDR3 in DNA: TGCGCCAGCAGCGCGGACACGTTGACCTCCTACGAGCAGTACTTC.

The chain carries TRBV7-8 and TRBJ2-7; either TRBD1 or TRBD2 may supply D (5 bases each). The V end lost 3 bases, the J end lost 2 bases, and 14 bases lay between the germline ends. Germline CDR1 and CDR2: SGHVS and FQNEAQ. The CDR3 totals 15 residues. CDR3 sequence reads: CASSFWVGVAYEQYF. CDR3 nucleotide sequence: TGTGCCAGCAGCTTTTGGGTGGGGGTTGCCTACGAGCAGTACTTC.

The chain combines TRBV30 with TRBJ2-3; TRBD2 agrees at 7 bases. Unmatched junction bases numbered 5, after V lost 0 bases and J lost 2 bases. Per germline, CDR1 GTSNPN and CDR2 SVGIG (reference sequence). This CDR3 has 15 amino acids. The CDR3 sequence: CAWSVLAGATDTQYF. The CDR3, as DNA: TGTGCCTGGAGTGTCTTAGCGGGTGCCACAGATACGCAGTATTTT.

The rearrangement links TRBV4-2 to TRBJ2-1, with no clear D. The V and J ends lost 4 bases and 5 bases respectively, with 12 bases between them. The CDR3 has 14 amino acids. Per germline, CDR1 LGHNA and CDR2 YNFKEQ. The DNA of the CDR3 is TGTGCCAGCAGCCTCCTATCGGGTAACAATGAGCAGTTCTTC. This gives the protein CASSLLSGNNEQFF.

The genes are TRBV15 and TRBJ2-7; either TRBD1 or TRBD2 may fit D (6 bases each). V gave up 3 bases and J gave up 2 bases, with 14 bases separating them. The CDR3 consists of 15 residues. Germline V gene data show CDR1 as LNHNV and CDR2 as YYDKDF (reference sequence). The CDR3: CATSRGRGRPYEQYF. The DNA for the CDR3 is TGTGCCACCAGCAGGGGTCGGGGGCGCCCCTACGAGCAGTACTTC.

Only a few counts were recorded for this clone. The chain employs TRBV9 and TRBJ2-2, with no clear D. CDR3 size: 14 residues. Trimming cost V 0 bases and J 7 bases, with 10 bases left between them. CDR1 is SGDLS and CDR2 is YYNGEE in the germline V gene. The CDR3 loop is CASSVVRSNGELFF. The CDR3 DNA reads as TGTGCCAGCAGCGTAGTTCGGAGTAACGGGGAGCTGTTTTTT.

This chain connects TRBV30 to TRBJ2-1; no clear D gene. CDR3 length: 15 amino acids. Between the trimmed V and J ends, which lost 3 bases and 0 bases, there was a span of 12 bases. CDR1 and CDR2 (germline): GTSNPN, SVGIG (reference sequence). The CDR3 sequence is CAWSGGTHSYNEQFF. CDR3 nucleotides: TGTGCCTGGAGCGGCGGAACCCACTCCTACAATGAGCAGTTCTTC.

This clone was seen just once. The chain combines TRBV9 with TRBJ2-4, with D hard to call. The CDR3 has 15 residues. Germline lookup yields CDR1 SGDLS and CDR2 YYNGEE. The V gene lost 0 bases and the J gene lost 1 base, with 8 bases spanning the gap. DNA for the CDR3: TGTGCCAGCAGCGTAGCTTGGGGTGCCAAAAACATTCAGTACTTC. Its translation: CASSVAWGAKNIQYF. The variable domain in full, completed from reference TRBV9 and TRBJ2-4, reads DSGVTQTPKHLITATGQRVTLRCSPRSGDLSVYWYQQSLDQGLQFLIQYYNGEERAKGNILERFSAQQFPDLHSELNLSSLELGDSALYFCASSVAWGAKNIQYFGAGTRLSVL.

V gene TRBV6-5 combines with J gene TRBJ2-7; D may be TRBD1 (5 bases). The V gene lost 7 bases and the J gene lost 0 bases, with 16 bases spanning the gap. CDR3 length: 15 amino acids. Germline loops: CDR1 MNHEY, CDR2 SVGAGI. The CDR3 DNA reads TGTGCCAGCACATCAAATTGGGGCTCCTCCTACGAGCAGTACTTC. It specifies CASTSNWGSSYEQYF.

CDR3 in amino acids: CSVEKRLAGDGEQFF. In DNA, the CDR3 is TGCAGCGTGGAAAAACGACTAGCGGGAGATGGTGAGCAGTTCTTC. The rearrangement links TRBV29-1 to TRBJ2-1, with 12 bases fitting TRBD2. Germline assignment: CDR1 SQVTM and CDR2 ANQGSEA. This CDR3 comprises 15 residues. V gave up 6 bases and J gave up 9 bases; unmatched junction bases: 12.

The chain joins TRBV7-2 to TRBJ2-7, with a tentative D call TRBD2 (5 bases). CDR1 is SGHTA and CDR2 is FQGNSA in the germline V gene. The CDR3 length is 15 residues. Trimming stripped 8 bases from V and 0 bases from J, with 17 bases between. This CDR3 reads CASQTAPGISYEQYF. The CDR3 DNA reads TGTGCCAGCCAAACTGCGCCGGGGATCTCCTACGAGCAGTACTTC.

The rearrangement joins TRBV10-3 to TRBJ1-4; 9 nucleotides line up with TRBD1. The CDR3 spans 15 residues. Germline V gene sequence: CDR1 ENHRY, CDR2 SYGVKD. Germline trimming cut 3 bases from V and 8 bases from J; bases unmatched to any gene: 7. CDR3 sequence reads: CAISDPDRGREKLFF. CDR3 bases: TGTGCCATCAGTGACCCGGACAGGGGCCGAGAAAAACTGTTTTTT.

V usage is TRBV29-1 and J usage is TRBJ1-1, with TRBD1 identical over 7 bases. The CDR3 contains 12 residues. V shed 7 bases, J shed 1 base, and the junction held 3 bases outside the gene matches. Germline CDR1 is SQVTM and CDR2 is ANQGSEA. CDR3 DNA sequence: TGCAGCGCCGGACAGGCGAACACTGAAGCTTTCTTT. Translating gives CSAGQANTEAFF.

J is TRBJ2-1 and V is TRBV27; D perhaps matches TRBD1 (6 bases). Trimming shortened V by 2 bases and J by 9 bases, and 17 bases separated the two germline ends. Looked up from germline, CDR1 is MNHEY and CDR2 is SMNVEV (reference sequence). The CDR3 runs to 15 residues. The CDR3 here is CASSLNGRSQGEQFF. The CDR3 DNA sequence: TGTGCCAGCAGTTTAAATGGGCGGTCACAGGGTGAGCAGTTCTTC.

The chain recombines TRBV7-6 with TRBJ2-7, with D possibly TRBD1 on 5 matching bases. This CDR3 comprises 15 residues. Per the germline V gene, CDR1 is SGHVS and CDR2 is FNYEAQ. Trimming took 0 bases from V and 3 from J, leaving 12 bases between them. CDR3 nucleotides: TGTGCCAGCAGCTTAGCACCAGGGTATAGCTACGAGCAGTACTTC. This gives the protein CASSLAPGYSYEQYF.

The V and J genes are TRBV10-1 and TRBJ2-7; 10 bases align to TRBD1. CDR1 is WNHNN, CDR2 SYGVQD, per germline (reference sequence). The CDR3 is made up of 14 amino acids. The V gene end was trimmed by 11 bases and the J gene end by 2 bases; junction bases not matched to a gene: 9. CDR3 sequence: CASASGTGAYEQYF. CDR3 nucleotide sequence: TGCGCCTCAGCCTCGGGGACAGGGGCCTACGAGCAGTACTTC.

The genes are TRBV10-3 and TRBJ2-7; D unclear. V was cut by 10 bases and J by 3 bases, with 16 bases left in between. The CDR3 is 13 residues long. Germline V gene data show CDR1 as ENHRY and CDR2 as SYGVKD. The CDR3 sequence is CATSGLENYEQYF. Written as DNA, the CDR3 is TGTGCCACCTCCGGGCTAGAAAACTACGAGCAGTACTTC.